This T cell receptor (beta chain) was sequenced in a study of control samples from healthy donors and cancer patients. This clone was recorded a few times. Germline V CDR1 and CDR2: SGHKS, YYEKEE (reference sequence). V was cut by 2 bases and J by 0 bases, with 14 bases left in between. The CDR3 is made up of 17 amino acids. Clones were read by immunoSEQ multiplex PCR, and TCRdb kept only the in-frame ones, dropping some. In the table there are 170,000 or so clones, over 85% of which are singletons. This TCR was recovered from a man between 18 and 29 years old in good health. The V call is TRBV5-5, the J call TRBJ1-4; D is ambiguous. Material for sequencing was blood. CDR3 protein: CASSFMSRVSTNEKLFF. CDR3 DNA: TGTGCCAGCAGCTTTATGTCACGCGTCTCAACTAATGAAAAACTGTTTTTT.